What follows describes a single TCR beta chain. These data come from a study of blood T cell repertoires in COVID-19. Study in general: Samples representing acute and convalescent COVID-19 were sourced from the United States, Italy and Spain.

Donors were grouped by their self-reported clinical history. Trimming cost V 1 base and J 4 bases, with 11 bases left between them. Per germline, CDR1 LGHDT and CDR2 YNNKEL (reference sequence). CDR3 length equals 15 residues. The method was immunoSEQ multiplex PCR; TCRdb's version includes in-frame clones alone and lacks a portion of them. The top ten hold less than 15% of the sample, which has 200,000 to 250,000 clones, around 90% seen once. The rearrangement links TRBV3-1 (or the pseudogene TRBV3-2) to TRBJ2-1; possibly TRBD2 for D (6 bases). The TCR sequence derives from a man under 40 who had been exposed to COVID-19. The sample was PBMCs or T cells enriched from blood (not recorded which). In DNA, the CDR3 is TGTGCCAGCAGCCAAGGGGCGGGACTGTACAATGAGCAGTTCTTC. Translation: CASSQGAGLYNEQFF.